This record looks at one T cell receptor beta chain sequence and its context. These data are taken from a study of blood T cell repertoires in COVID-19. Recruits, aged roughly 18 to 89 years, lived in approximately 26 US areas. CDR1 and CDR2 from the germline V gene are LGHNA and YNFKEQ. V was trimmed by 1 base and J by 8 bases, leaving 15 bases between them. The CDR3 covers 15 residues. Sequencing was performed with immunoSEQ multiplex PCR; in TCRdb, only in-frame clones are kept and a portion is missing. This sample yields 200,000 to 300,000 clones, of which approximately 89% are seen a single time; 3.5% to 4.5% belongs to the top ten.

The chain joins TRBV4-2 to TRBJ2-1; D remains unclear. This receptor was taken from a woman younger than 45 with acute COVID-19. The sequencing sample was made of PBMCs or T cells enriched from blood (not recorded which). In DNA form, the CDR3 reads TGTGCCAGCAGCCAAGGAGGCAGTAAAGTTGATGAGCAGTTCTTC. Its protein product is CASSQGGSKVDEQFF.